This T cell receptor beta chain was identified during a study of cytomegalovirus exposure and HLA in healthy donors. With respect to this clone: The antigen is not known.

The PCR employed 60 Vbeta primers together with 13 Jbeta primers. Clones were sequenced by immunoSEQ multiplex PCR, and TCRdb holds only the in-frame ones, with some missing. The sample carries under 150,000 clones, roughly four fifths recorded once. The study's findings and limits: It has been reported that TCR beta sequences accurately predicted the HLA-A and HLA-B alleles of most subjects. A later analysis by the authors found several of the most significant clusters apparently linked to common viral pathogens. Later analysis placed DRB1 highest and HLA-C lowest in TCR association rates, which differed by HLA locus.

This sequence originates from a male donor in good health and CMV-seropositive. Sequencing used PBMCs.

The CDR3 bases are TGTGCCAGCAGCTTGGATGGCGGTAGCAATCAGCCCCAGCATTTT. This codes for CASSLDGGSNQPQHF. The chain carries TRBV7-8 and TRBJ1-5, with no clear D. The CDR3 sequence is 15 residues long. Deletions cut 3 bases from V and 0 bases from J, with 9 bases between. In germline, CDR1 is SGHVS, CDR2 FQNEAQ.